Listed here are 13 T cell receptor beta chains from one sample, sequenced in a study of shared clonotypes between healthy human individuals. It was CD45RO-negative cells, positively selected for CCR7, that made up naive CD8 cells, with terminally differentiated effector memory CD45RA+ cells excluded. The repertoire was sequenced with immunoSEQ multiplex PCR; TCRdb's copy has only in-frame clones and lacks some. The table has hundreds of thousands of clones, roughly 98% seen once; the top ten hold 0.3% to 0.35%. The sample was naive CD8+ T cells sorted from blood. The receptors originated from a man aged 25 to 40 in good health.

The chain joins TRBV19 to TRBJ1-1, with D unresolved. Trimming pared 5 bases from V and 0 bases from J, leaving 7 bases between. Germline V gene sequence: CDR1 LNHDA, CDR2 SQIVND (reference sequence). The CDR3 sequence is 13 residues long. CDR3 in amino acids: CASSSGLNTEAFF. CDR3 nucleotides: TGTGCCAGTAGTTCGGGATTGAACACTGAAGCTTTCTTT. The full variable domain, rest sourced from reference TRBV19 and TRBJ1-1, is DGGITQSPKYLFRKEGQNVTLSCEQNLNHDAMYWYRQDPGQGLRLIYYSQIVNDFQKGDIAEGYSVSREKKESFPLTVTSAQKNPTAFYLCASSSGLNTEAFFGQGTRLTVV.

The rearrangement links TRBV7-9 to TRBJ2-1; D ambiguous. The V end lost 3 bases, the J end lost 5 bases, and 8 bases lay between the germline ends. The CDR3 sequence is 13 residues long. The germline V gene has CDR1 SEHNR and CDR2 FQNEAQ (reference sequence). The DNA of the CDR3 is TGTGCCAGCAGCTTTTCGTGGGACAATGAGCAGTTCTTC. Residues: CASSFSWDNEQFF.

This chain uses TRBV5-1 with TRBJ2-3, with TRBD2 matching 13 bases. The CDR3 length is 15 residues. Germline V lookup: CDR1 SGHRS, CDR2 YFSETQ. After removal of 3 bases from V and 5 bases from J, the junction contained 3 bases not matched to a gene. CDR3 bases: TGCGCCAGCAGCTCGACTAGCGGGAGGAAAGATACGCAGTATTTT. Its protein product is CASSSTSGRKDTQYF.

CDR3 DNA sequence: TGTGCCAGCAGCTCCGGCTGGGACTTGACTTCCTTTTACTACGAGCAGTACTTC. Amino acids: CASSSGWDLTSFYYEQYF. V and J are TRBV11-2 and TRBJ2-7, with a tentative D call TRBD2 (6 bases). V lost 4 bases, J lost 3 bases, and 25 bases lay in between. This CDR3 comprises 18 residues. Germline CDR1 reads SGHAT; CDR2 reads FQNNGV. The whole variable domain, filled in from reference TRBV11-2 and TRBJ2-7, reads EAGVAQSPRYKIIEKRQSVAFWCNPISGHATLYWYQQILGQGPKLLIQFQNNGVVDDSQLPKDRFSAERLKGVDSTLKIQPAKLEDSAVYLCASSSGWDLTSFYYEQYFGPGTRLTVT.

The J gene is TRBJ2-7, the V gene TRBV12-5; weak D call: TRBD1 (6 bases). V was trimmed by 6 bases and J by 5 bases, leaving 17 bases between them. Germline V gene lookup returns CDR1 LGHNT and CDR2 FRNRAP. This CDR3 region has 14 residues. The CDR3 DNA sequence: TGTGCTAGTGGCCCGGGACATCGGGACCACGAGCAGTACTTC. Its translation: CASGPGHRDHEQYF.

The chain joins TRBV27 to TRBJ1-1; D perhaps matches TRBD1 (5 bases). Trimming shortened V by 8 bases and J by 4 bases, and 11 bases separated the two germline ends. The CDR3 sequence is 12 residues long. CDR1 and CDR2 (germline): MNHEY, SMNVEV (reference sequence). The CDR3 DNA sequence: TGTGCCAGCTACACCGGGGGCACTGAAGCTTTCTTT. It encodes CASYTGGTEAFF.

The chain has TRBV27 and TRBJ2-7, with 11 bases fitting TRBD1. The CDR3 totals 16 residues. Trimming removed 5 bases from V and 4 bases from J; junction bases left unmatched: 10. Germline CDR1 reads MNHEY; CDR2 reads SMNVEV (reference sequence). The CDR3 loop is CASSPGQGDFGYEQYF. The CDR3 DNA sequence: TGTGCCAGCAGTCCGGGACAGGGGGATTTCGGGTACGAGCAGTACTTC.

The V call is TRBV5-1, the J call TRBJ2-7; 9 bases are a match to TRBD1. In germline, CDR1 is SGHRS, CDR2 YFSETQ. The CDR3 runs to 13 residues. V shed 2 bases, J shed 6 bases, and the junction held 3 bases outside the gene matches. CDR3 residues: CASSFGTGFEQYF. CDR3 nucleotide sequence: TGCGCCAGCAGCTTTGGGACAGGGTTCGAGCAGTACTTC.

J is TRBJ2-3 and V is TRBV7-9; 10 nucleotides align to TRBD2. CDR3 length equals 16 residues. CDR1 is SEHNR and CDR2 is FQNEAQ in the germline V gene (reference sequence). The ends lost 6 bases at V and 2 bases at J; junction bases unmatched: 8. CDR3 amino acids: CASSRPGTSVTDTQYF. The CDR3 DNA sequence: TGTGCCAGCAGTAGACCCGGGACTAGCGTCACAGATACGCAGTATTTT.

This clone was found once. CDR3 sequence: CASSSQPGQGVYEQYF. CDR3 sequence (DNA): TGTGCCAGCAGTTCCCAGCCGGGACAGGGGGTCTACGAGCAGTACTTC. The rearrangement links TRBV6-5 to TRBJ2-7; 11 bases fit TRBD1. Trimming at V came to 4 bases and at J to 3 bases, leaving 8 bases not matched to a gene. The CDR3 is made up of 16 amino acids. Looked up from germline, CDR1 is MNHEY and CDR2 is SVGAGI.

The CDR3 loop is CASSFSGGTEAFF. CDR3 DNA: TGCGCCAGCAGCTTTTCCGGGGGCACTGAAGCTTTCTTT. This chain joins TRBV5-1 and TRBJ1-1; a weak D match, TRBD1 (5 bases). V lost 2 bases and J lost 4, with 9 bases in between. The CDR3 is 13 residues long. Looked up from germline, CDR1 is SGHRS and CDR2 is YFSETQ.

V and J are TRBV5-1 and TRBJ2-1; the match to TRBD2 covers 9 bases. The germline V gene encodes CDR1 SGHRS and CDR2 YFSETQ. This CDR3 contains 20 residues. V dropped 5 bases and J dropped 1; count of bases not matched to a gene: 19. The CDR3: CASRPPASERGETSYNEQFF. The CDR3, as DNA: TGCGCCAGCAGGCCCCCGGCTAGCGAGCGGGGGGAGACGTCCTACAATGAGCAGTTCTTC.

The chain recombines TRBV7-6 with TRBJ2-2; 15 bases match TRBD2. The CDR3 runs 16 residues. V dropped 5 bases and J dropped 4; count of bases not matched to a gene: 2. Germline V gene data show CDR1 as SGHVS and CDR2 as FNYEAQ. DNA for the CDR3: TGTGCCAGCAGCAAGGGACTAGCGGGAGGCACCGGGGAGCTGTTTTTT. It is translated as CASSKGLAGGTGELFF.